These 17 T cell receptor beta chains share one sample of origin, sequenced in a study of identifying expanded T cells in peripheral blood (dated by TCRdb to the late 2010s). The library was made by the immunoSEQ multiplex PCR assay. Here the immuneACCESS table is served through TCRdb, limited to in-frame sequences with V and J called. Missing clones are a known gap in these copies; in checked studies unresolved V genes cover under half, and the rest lacks a known reason. This sample lists about 100,000 clones; 70% to 90% were detected once. The top ten constitute about a sixth of the sample. The sample was blood. These receptors came from a person aged 18 to 69 in good health.

The chain combines TRBV6-6 with TRBJ2-2; D ambiguous. The CDR3 extends over 12 amino acids. Looked up from germline, CDR1 is MNHNY and CDR2 is SVGAGI (reference sequence). V lost 2 bases to trimming and J lost 7 bases, with 5 bases between them. The CDR3 coding sequence is TGTGCCAGCAGTTACCGGAGCGGGGAGCTGTTTTTT. Its translation is CASSYRSGELFF.

The V and J genes are TRBV6-1 and TRBJ1-3; 11 bases fit TRBD1. The length of the CDR3 is 15 residues. Germline lookup yields CDR1 MNHNS and CDR2 SASEGT. V lost 4 bases to trimming and J lost 4 bases; unmatched junction nucleotides: 3. The DNA of the CDR3 is TGTGCCAGCAGTGTTGGACAGGGGGCCGGAAACACCATATATTTT. This encodes CASSVGQGAGNTIYF.

This clone was seen ten or more times. The chain employs TRBV19 and TRBJ2-2; 7 nucleotides agree with TRBD1. This CDR3 has 14 residues. Germline lookup yields CDR1 LNHDA and CDR2 SQIVND (reference sequence). The V gene end was trimmed by 6 bases and the J gene end by 5 bases; junction bases not matched to a gene: 6. CDR3 sequence reads: CASSRDRITGELFF. The CDR3 DNA is TGTGCCAGTAGCCGGGACAGAATTACCGGGGAGCTGTTTTTT.

The V and J genes are TRBV18 and TRBJ1-1, with 10 bases that match TRBD1. The CDR3 consists of 15 residues. Germline loops: CDR1 KGHSH, CDR2 LQKENI. Trimming removed 6 bases from V and 5 bases from J; junction bases left unmatched: 9. CDR3 loop: CASSPGTGARTEAFF. CDR3 coding DNA: TGTGCCAGCTCCCCCGGGACAGGGGCGAGAACTGAAGCTTTCTTT.

This clone showed up many times. V gene TRBV7-2 combines with J gene TRBJ1-3; D not resolved. Trimming pared 2 bases from V and 7 bases from J, leaving 21 bases between. CDR1 is SGHTA, CDR2 FQGNSA, per germline. The CDR3 is 17 residues long. CDR3 loop: CASSLYSGVGSGNTIYF. CDR3 nucleotides: TGTGCCAGCAGCTTATATTCCGGGGTCGGATCCGGGAACACCATATATTTT.

The rearrangement uses TRBV28 and TRBJ1-2; a possible D gene is TRBD1 (6 bases). Germline CDR1 is MDHEN and CDR2 is SYDVKM. The CDR3 is made up of 16 amino acids. The CDR3 region has the DNA TGTGTCACCTCGTTTGGGGGACAATTACTTAACTATGGCTACACCTTC. It yields the protein CVTSFGGQLLNYGYTF.

This sequence joins TRBV7-8 and TRBJ1-6; maybe TRBD1 (5 bases). CDR1 and CDR2 from the germline V gene are SGHVS and FQNEAQ. The length of the CDR3 is 14 residues. V was shortened by 6 bases and J by 4 bases, with 10 bases between the two germline ends. The CDR3 DNA is TGTGCCAGCAGGGACCGGGGGTATAATTCACCCCTCCACTTT. This translates into CASRDRGYNSPLHF.

V gene TRBV7-7 combines with J gene TRBJ2-6; TRBD1 matches 10 bases. Germline lookup yields CDR1 SSHAT and CDR2 FNYEAQ (reference sequence). The junction had 2 bases not matched to a gene; V was cut back by 4 bases and J by 2 bases. The length of the CDR3 is 16 residues. Here the CDR3 DNA reads TGTGCCAGCAGCTCCGGACAGGGGGCTGGGGCCAACGTCCTGACTTTC. Translating it yields CASSSGQGAGANVLTF.

This clone was counted only a few times. The gene calls are TRBV7-9 and TRBJ2-4; tentative D call: TRBD1 (7 bases). The CDR3 totals 13 residues. The ends were cut back, 3 bases at V and 7 bases at J, with 10 bases in the middle. The V gene's germline CDR1 is SEHNR and CDR2 FQNEAQ (reference sequence). The CDR3 sequence: CASSLTGRNIQYF. In DNA, the CDR3 is TGTGCCAGCAGCTTGACAGGGAGGAACATTCAGTACTTC.

This clone was counted once. This chain connects TRBV6-5 to TRBJ1-3; D ambiguous. The germline gives CDR1 MNHEY, CDR2 SVGAGI. Trimming stripped 0 bases from V and 4 bases from J, with 10 bases between. There are 15 residues in the CDR3. The CDR3 spells CASSYSDPRGNTIYF. The CDR3 DNA follows: TGTGCCAGCAGTTACTCGGATCCCAGGGGAAACACCATATATTTT.

The rearrangement links TRBV6-5 to TRBJ2-7, with D possibly matching TRBD1 (5 bases). Deletions cut 5 bases from V and 5 bases from J, with 16 bases between. Germline values: CDR1 MNHEY, CDR2 SVGAGI. CDR3 length: 14 residues. The CDR3 loop reads CASSQVTGFHEQYF. The CDR3 region has the DNA TGTGCCAGCAGTCAAGTAACAGGATTCCACGAGCAGTACTTC.

The chain joins TRBV11-2 to TRBJ2-2; 9 nucleotides agree with TRBD2. The CDR3 runs to 18 residues. Germline CDR1 SGHAT, CDR2 FQNNGV. The trim removed 1 base at V and 7 bases at J, leaving 13 bases unmatched. The CDR3 DNA reads as TGTGCCAGCAGCTTAGGCTCGGGACTAGCACGTCGTGGCGGGGAGCTGTTTTTT. Amino acids: CASSLGSGLARRGGELFF. The entire variable domain, with the rest obtained from reference TRBV11-2 and TRBJ2-2, is as follows: EAGVAQSPRYKIIEKRQSVAFWCNPISGHATLYWYQQILGQGPKLLIQFQNNGVVDDSQLPKDRFSAERLKGVDSTLKIQPAKLEDSAVYLCASSLGSGLARRGGELFFGEGSRLTVL.

The chain is built from TRBV9 and TRBJ2-3, with D possibly called TRBD1 or TRBD2 (5 bases each). Trimming stripped 0 bases from V and 8 bases from J, with 16 bases between. The CDR3 extends over 15 amino acids. The germline gives CDR1 SGDLS, CDR2 YYNGEE. The CDR3 region is CASSVVGGGQGTQYF. CDR3 sequence (DNA): TGTGCCAGCAGCGTAGTTGGCGGCGGGCAGGGTACGCAGTATTTT.

V is TRBV11-2 and J is TRBJ2-7; 9 bases are shared with TRBD1. This CDR3 region has 17 residues. CDR1 SGHAT and CDR2 FQNNGV come from the germline V gene. The junction had 17 bases not matched to a gene; V was cut back by 5 bases and J by 6 bases. The CDR3 DNA sequence: TGTGCCAGCAGCCCCCTTTTCGGGACAGGGCTTCCCACCGAGCAGTACTTC. Protein product: CASSPLFGTGLPTEQYF.

The CDR3 sequence: CASSPRGRLGTEAFF. The CDR3 DNA follows: TGTGCCAGCAGCCCAAGGGGGCGCCTAGGCACTGAAGCTTTCTTT. The J gene is TRBJ1-1, the V gene TRBV27; TRBD1 aligns across 7 bases. Per the germline V gene, CDR1 is MNHEY and CDR2 is SMNVEV (reference sequence). The CDR3 length is 15 residues. V lost 6 bases to trimming and J lost 4 bases; unmatched junction nucleotides: 11.

This chain uses TRBV6-5 with TRBJ2-1; D assignment may be TRBD1 or TRBD2 (5 bases each). Germline V gives CDR1 MNHEY, CDR2 SVGAGI. This CDR3 is 15 amino acids long. V gave up 2 bases and J gave up 9 bases, with 17 bases separating them. The DNA for the CDR3 is TGTGCCAGCAGTTACGGGGGTGTGGTTACTAGTGAGCAGTTCTTC. Its protein product is CASSYGGVVTSEQFF.

This chain uses TRBV19 with TRBJ2-3; D ambiguous. With 6 bases removed from V and 3 bases from J, the gap between germline ends came to 13 bases. The CDR3 totals 14 residues. Germline V gene lookup returns CDR1 LNHDA and CDR2 SQIVND (reference sequence). The CDR3 region is CASRTGPSTDTQYF. The DNA for the CDR3 is TGTGCCAGTAGGACCGGGCCCAGTACAGATACGCAGTATTTT. Combining the CDR3 with reference TRBV19 and TRBJ2-3 gives the whole variable domain DGGITQSPKYLFRKEGQNVTLSCEQNLNHDAMYWYRQDPGQGLRLIYYSQIVNDFQKGDIAEGYSVSREKKESFPLTVTSAQKNPTAFYLCASRTGPSTDTQYFGPGTRLTVL.